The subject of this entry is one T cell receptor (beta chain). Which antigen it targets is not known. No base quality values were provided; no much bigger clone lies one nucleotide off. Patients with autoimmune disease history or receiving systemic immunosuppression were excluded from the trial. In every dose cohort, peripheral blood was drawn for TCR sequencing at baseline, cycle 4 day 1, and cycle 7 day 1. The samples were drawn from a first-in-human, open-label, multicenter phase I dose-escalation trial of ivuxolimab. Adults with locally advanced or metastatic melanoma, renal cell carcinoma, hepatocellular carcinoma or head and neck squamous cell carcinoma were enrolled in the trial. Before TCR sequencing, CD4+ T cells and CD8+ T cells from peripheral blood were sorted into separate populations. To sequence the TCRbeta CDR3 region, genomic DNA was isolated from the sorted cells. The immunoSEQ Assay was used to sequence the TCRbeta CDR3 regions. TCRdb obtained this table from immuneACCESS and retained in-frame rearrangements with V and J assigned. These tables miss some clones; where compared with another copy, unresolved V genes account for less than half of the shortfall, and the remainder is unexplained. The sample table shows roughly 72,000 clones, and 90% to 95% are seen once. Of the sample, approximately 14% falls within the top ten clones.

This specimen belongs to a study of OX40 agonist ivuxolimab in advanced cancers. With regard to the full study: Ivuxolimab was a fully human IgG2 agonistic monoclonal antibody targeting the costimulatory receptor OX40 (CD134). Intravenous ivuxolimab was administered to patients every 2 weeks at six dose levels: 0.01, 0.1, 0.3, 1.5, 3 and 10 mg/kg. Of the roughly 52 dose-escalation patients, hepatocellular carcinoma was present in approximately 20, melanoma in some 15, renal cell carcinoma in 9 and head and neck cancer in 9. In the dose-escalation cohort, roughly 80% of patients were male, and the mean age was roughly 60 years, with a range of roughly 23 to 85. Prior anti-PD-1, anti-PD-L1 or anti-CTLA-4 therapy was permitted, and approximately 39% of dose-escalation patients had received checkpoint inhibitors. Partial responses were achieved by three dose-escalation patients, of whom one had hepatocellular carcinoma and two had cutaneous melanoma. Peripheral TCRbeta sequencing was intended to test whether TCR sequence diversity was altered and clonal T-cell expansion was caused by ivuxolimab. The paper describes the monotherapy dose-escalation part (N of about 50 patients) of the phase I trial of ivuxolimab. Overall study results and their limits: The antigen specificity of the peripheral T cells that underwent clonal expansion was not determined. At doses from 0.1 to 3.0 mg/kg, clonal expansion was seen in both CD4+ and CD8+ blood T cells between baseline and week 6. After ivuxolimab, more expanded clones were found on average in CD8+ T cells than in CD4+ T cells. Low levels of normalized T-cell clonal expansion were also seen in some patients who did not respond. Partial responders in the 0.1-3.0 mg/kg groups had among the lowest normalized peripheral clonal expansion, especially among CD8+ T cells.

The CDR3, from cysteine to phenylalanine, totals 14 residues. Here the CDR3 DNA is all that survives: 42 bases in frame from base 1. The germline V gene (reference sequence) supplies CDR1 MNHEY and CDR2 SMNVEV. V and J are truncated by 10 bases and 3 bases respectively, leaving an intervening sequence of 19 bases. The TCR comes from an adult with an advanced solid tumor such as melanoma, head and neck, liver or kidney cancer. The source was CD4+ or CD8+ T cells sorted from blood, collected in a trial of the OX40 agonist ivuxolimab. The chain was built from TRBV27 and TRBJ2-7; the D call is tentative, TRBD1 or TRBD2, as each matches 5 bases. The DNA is TGTGCCACCAGCGACCGGGGCATGAACTACGAGCAGTACTTC. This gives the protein CATSDRGMNYEQYF.